These 24 T cell receptor beta chains share one sample of origin, sequenced in a study of blood T cell repertoires in COVID-19. TCRdb's copy holds only in-frame clones and misses some; the assay was immunoSEQ multiplex PCR. The sample has approximately 130,000 clones; around three quarters are singletons. Sample: peripheral blood. All receptors derive from a human donor in a cohort sampled during active COVID-19.

This rearrangement joins TRBV5-6 to TRBJ1-2; D is unclear. This CDR3 is built from 16 residues. V shed 1 base and J shed 4 bases, with 17 bases lying between them. Germline V gene data show CDR1 as SGHDT and CDR2 as YYEEEE. CDR3 DNA sequence: TGTGCCAGCAGCTTGTCCGTTAGCGGGCTCTCCTATGGCTACACCTTC. Its translation: CASSLSVSGLSYGYTF.

This clone was detected only once. The chain combines TRBV5-1 with TRBJ2-5; 10 positions agree with TRBD2. From germline, CDR1 is SGHRS and CDR2 YFSETQ. The CDR3 is made up of 17 amino acids. J was trimmed by 0 bases and V by 4 bases; bases with no gene match: 9. CDR3 sequence reads: CASSPRLAGGNQETQYF. In DNA, the CDR3 is TGCGCCAGCAGCCCCCGTTTAGCGGGGGGTAACCAAGAGACCCAGTACTTC. Supplemented by reference TRBV5-1 and TRBJ2-5, the full variable domain reads KAGVTQTPRYLIKTRGQQVTLSCSPISGHRSVSWYQQTPGQGLQFLFEYFSETQRNKGNFPGRFSGRQFSNSRSEMNVSTLELGDSALYLCASSPRLAGGNQETQYFGPGTRLLVL.

The CDR3 region is CASSARQRGVPDEQFF. CDR3 bases: TGTGCCAGCAGCGCGAGGCAGCGGGGGGTCCCAGATGAGCAGTTCTTC. V and J are TRBV9 and TRBJ2-1; 9 positions agree with TRBD2. This CDR3 is 16 amino acids long. Germline assignment: CDR1 SGDLS and CDR2 YYNGEE. V lost 3 bases to trimming and J lost 8 bases; unmatched junction nucleotides: 12.

This clone came up a few times. V gene TRBV11-1 combines with J gene TRBJ1-1; TRBD1 aligns across 8 bases. V shed 5 bases and J 8 bases; nucleotides not matched to a gene: 7. The CDR3 spans 13 residues. Germline values: CDR1 SGHAT, CDR2 FQDESV (reference sequence). CDR3 bases: TGTGCCAGCAGCGCGGGACAGGTATCCGAAGCTTTCTTT. It codes for CASSAGQVSEAFF.

This clone was observed at least ten times. A junction boundary mismatches the germline segment, possibly from a read error. V and J are TRBV20-1 and TRBJ2-1; D may be TRBD2 (5 bases). The CDR3 sequence is 11 residues long. Germline CDR1 reads DFQATT; CDR2 reads SNEGSKA (reference sequence). The CDR3 spells CSAPPAWRGIF. CDR3 in DNA: TGCAGTGCCCCCCCGGCTTGGAGAGGGATCTTC.

V and J are TRBV6-6 and TRBJ1-6; D perhaps matches TRBD1 (5 bases). V lost 4 bases, J lost 10 bases, and 20 bases lay in between. The CDR3 spans 16 residues. Germline CDR1 reads MNHNY; CDR2 reads SVGAGI (reference sequence). The CDR3 DNA is TGTGCCAGCAGTTTAAATTTCCAGGGTTATGGCTCACCCCTCCACTTT. Translated, it gives CASSLNFQGYGSPLHF.

The chain combines TRBV7-9 with TRBJ1-2; 7 positions agree with TRBD1. After removal of 0 bases from V and 4 bases from J, the junction contained 5 bases not matched to a gene. Germline V lookup: CDR1 SEHNR, CDR2 FQNEAQ (reference sequence). The CDR3 totals 15 residues. The CDR3 sequence is CASSLAGQSGYGYTF. In DNA, the CDR3 is TGTGCCAGCAGCTTAGCGGGACAGTCCGGCTATGGCTACACCTTC.

J is TRBJ2-2 and V is TRBV2; 8 nucleotides agree with TRBD1. Germline CDR1 reads SNHLY; CDR2 reads FYNNEI. The length of the CDR3 is 16 residues. The J segment lost 4 bases and the V segment lost 5 bases, leaving 9 bases of the junction unmatched. This CDR3 is CASSRDQGAVTGELFF. CDR3 nucleotides: TGTGCCAGCAGTAGGGATCAGGGGGCTGTCACCGGGGAGCTGTTTTTT.

This clone showed up just once. The chain carries TRBV29-1 and TRBJ2-7; weak D call: TRBD2 (6 bases). Germline V lookup: CDR1 SQVTM, CDR2 ANQGSEA. Trimming removed 4 bases at V and 7 bases at J, with 17 bases between. The CDR3 sequence is 13 residues long. CDR3: CSVARDSATEQYF. As DNA, the CDR3 is TGCAGCGTTGCCCGGGACTCCGCAACAGAGCAGTACTTC.

The chain employs TRBV11-2 and TRBJ2-3; D may be TRBD1 (5 bases). V gave up 3 bases and J gave up 8 bases, with 21 bases separating them. The length of the CDR3 is 16 residues. Germline V gives CDR1 SGHAT, CDR2 FQNNGV. The CDR3 here is CASSFGIPQETSTQYF. CDR3 coding DNA: TGTGCCAGCAGCTTTGGCATTCCACAGGAGACAAGTACGCAGTATTTT.

V and J are TRBV4-1 and TRBJ2-1, with 11 bases lining up with TRBD2. The germline gives CDR1 MGHRA, CDR2 YSYEKL. V was pared by 4 bases and J by 3 bases, with 5 bases of the junction left unmatched. The length of the CDR3 is 16 residues. The chain's CDR3 is CASSRSLAGGYNEQFF. CDR3 in DNA: TGCGCCAGCAGCCGATCTCTAGCGGGGGGCTACAATGAGCAGTTCTTC.

The chain recombines TRBV6-5 with TRBJ1-2, with D uncertain. The CDR3 runs to 14 residues. Germline lookup yields CDR1 MNHEY and CDR2 SVGAGI. Trimming took 2 bases from V and 0 from J, leaving 7 bases between them. Written as DNA, the CDR3 is TGTGCCAGCAGTTACGGGCAGACTAACTATGGCTACACCTTC. Its protein product is CASSYGQTNYGYTF.

The chain joins TRBV5-5 to TRBJ1-2; D is uncertain. V dropped 0 bases and J dropped 4 bases, with 10 bases sitting between them. CDR1 and CDR2 (germline): SGHKS, YYEKEE (reference sequence). The CDR3 has 14 amino acids. CDR3 protein: CASSLGGFGYGYTF. The CDR3 nucleotides read TGTGCCAGCAGCTTGGGAGGGTTCGGCTATGGCTACACCTTC.

This CDR3 reads CASSETGFTEAFF. DNA of the CDR3: TGTGCCAGTAGCGAAACAGGGTTCACTGAAGCTTTCTTT. The chain links TRBV19 to TRBJ1-1, with D possibly being TRBD1 (6 bases). V gave up 6 bases and J gave up 4 bases, with 12 bases separating them. CDR1 and CDR2 (germline): LNHDA, SQIVND (reference sequence). This CDR3 is built from 13 residues.

This sequence joins TRBV11-2 and TRBJ2-2; the match to TRBD2 covers 8 bases. CDR1 and CDR2 (germline): SGHAT, FQNNGV. This CDR3 comprises 18 residues. Trimming cost V 3 bases and J 4 bases; bases outside gene matches: 13. CDR3 sequence reads: CASSFHSGGGNPTGELFF. The CDR3 DNA sequence: TGTGCCAGCAGCTTTCATTCGGGCGGGGGGAACCCCACCGGGGAGCTGTTTTTT.

The chain joins TRBV11-2 to TRBJ2-7, with a possible D match to TRBD1 (6 bases). V was cut by 5 bases and J by 3 bases, with 17 bases left in between. CDR3 length: 15 amino acids. Germline assignment: CDR1 SGHAT and CDR2 FQNNGV. DNA of the CDR3: TGTGCCAGCAGCCCAGGACAGAGGACTCTCTACGAGCAGTACTTC. Translation gives CASSPGQRTLYEQYF.

This chain uses TRBV4-1 with TRBJ1-3; weak D call: TRBD1 (6 bases). The germline CDR1 and CDR2 sequences are MGHRA and YSYEKL. Trimming left V 0 bases short and J 8 bases short, with 17 bases between. This CDR3 region has 16 residues. CDR3 nucleotides: TGCGCCAGCAGCCAAGAGTACGGACAGTTAGGACACACCATATATTTT. Amino acid sequence: CASSQEYGQLGHTIYF.

This chain links TRBV5-1 with TRBJ1-2; D is undetermined. Germline V lookup: CDR1 SGHRS, CDR2 YFSETQ. There are 11 residues in the CDR3. V was clipped by 4 bases and J by 10 bases, with 11 bases between them. CDR3 protein: CASSPGEHYTF. CDR3 bases: TGCGCCAGCAGCCCGGGAGAGCACTACACCTTC.

The chain links TRBV30 to TRBJ1-1; D is ambiguous. V lost 2 bases and J lost 0, with 7 bases in between. The CDR3 loop spans 13 amino acids. CDR1 and CDR2 (germline): GTSNPN, SVGIG (reference sequence). Here the CDR3 DNA reads TGTGCCTGGAGTCAGTACATGAACACTGAAGCTTTCTTT. It codes for CAWSQYMNTEAFF.

The chain combines TRBV28 with TRBJ2-7; 7 bases fit TRBD2. CDR3 length: 13 residues. The ends lost 5 bases at V and 7 bases at J; junction bases unmatched: 8. Per the germline V gene, CDR1 is MDHEN and CDR2 is SYDVKM. The CDR3 nucleotides read TGTGCCAGCAGTCCGTTCGGGGGAGGGGAGCAGTACTTC. It yields the protein CASSPFGGGEQYF.

The sample holds a few counts of this clone. The rearrangement joins TRBV2 to TRBJ2-5; D possibly corresponds to TRBD1 (6 bases). Per germline, CDR1 SNHLY and CDR2 FYNNEI. The CDR3 loop spans 14 amino acids. With 3 bases removed from V and 2 bases from J, the gap between germline ends came to 10 bases. The CDR3 coding sequence is TGTGCCAGCAGTGACAGGGGCATACAAGAGACCCAGTACTTC. Its translation: CASSDRGIQETQYF.

The chain has TRBV19 and TRBJ2-1; 8 bases line up with TRBD1. The CDR3 loop spans 16 amino acids. In germline, CDR1 is LNHDA, CDR2 SQIVND (reference sequence). With 7 bases clipped from V and 7 bases from J, the junction kept 15 bases outside the gene matches. CDR3 protein: CASKQAATGVFNEQFF. CDR3 bases: TGTGCCAGTAAACAGGCGGCGACAGGGGTTTTTAATGAGCAGTTCTTC.

This clone was counted a few times. This chain connects TRBV24-1 to TRBJ1-2; weak D call: TRBD1 (5 bases). Germline V gene data show CDR1 as KGHDR and CDR2 as SFDVKD. This CDR3 is built from 17 residues. V lost 0 bases and J 3 bases, leaving 16 bases between the germline ends. The CDR3 loop is CATSDLGTGRGDYGYTF. The CDR3 DNA reads as TGTGCCACCAGTGATTTGGGGACTGGAAGGGGCGACTATGGCTACACCTTC.

V gene TRBV7-9 combines with J gene TRBJ1-1; tentative D call: TRBD1 (6 bases). The V end lost 6 bases, the J end lost 6 bases, and 20 bases lay between the germline ends. This CDR3 is built from 15 residues. The germline V gene has CDR1 SEHNR and CDR2 FQNEAQ (reference sequence). This CDR3 is CASSSQQGLGAEAFF. CDR3 DNA sequence: TGTGCCAGCAGTTCCCAACAGGGTCTTGGGGCTGAAGCTTTCTTT.